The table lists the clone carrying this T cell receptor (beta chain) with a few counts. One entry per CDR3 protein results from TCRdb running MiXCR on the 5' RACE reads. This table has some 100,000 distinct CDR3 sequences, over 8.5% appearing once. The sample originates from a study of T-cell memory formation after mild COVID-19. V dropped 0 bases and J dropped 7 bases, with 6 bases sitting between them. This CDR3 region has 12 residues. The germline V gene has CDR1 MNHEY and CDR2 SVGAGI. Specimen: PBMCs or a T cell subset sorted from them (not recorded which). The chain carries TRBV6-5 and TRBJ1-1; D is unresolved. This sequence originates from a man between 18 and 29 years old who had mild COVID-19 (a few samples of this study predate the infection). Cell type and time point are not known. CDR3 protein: CASSYSSGEAFF. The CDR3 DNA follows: TGTGCCAGCAGTTACTCTTCGGGTGAAGCTTTCTTT.